This T cell receptor (beta chain) was identified during a study of T cells after posttransplantation cyclophosphamide. This clone has ten or more counts. Its specificity is not known. The CDR3 spans 15 residues. The V gene lost 6 bases and the J gene lost 4 bases, with 18 bases spanning the gap. Germline V gene lookup returns CDR1 MNHEY and CDR2 SVGAGI. Points from the study as a whole: After PTCy, TRB diversity resembled that of CNI/methotrexate controls.

Data came from immunoSEQ multiplex PCR; TCRdb stores just in-frame clones and leaves some out. This repertoire lists fewer than 55,000 clones without singletons; roughly 2.3% sits in the top ten. Sequences were obtained from PBMCs. The chain has TRBV6-5 and TRBJ1-2; D might be TRBD1 (6 bases). The sequence came from a man aged 35 to 55 in good health, CMV-negative, and a related stem cell transplant donor. The CDR3 region has the DNA TGTGCCAGCAGGGCGGCTTACAGGGATACCTATGGCTACACCTTC. Protein sequence: CASRAAYRDTYGYTF.